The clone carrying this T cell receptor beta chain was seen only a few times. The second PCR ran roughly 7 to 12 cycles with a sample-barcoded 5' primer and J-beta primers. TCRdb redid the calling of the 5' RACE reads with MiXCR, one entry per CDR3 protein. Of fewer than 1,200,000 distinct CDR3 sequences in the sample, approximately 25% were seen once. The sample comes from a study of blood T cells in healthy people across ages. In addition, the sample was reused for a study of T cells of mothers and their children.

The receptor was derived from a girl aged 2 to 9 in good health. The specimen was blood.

The CDR3 region is CASSEYLMGAAFF. The CDR3 DNA reads TGTGCCAGCAGTGAATATCTGATGGGAGCGGCTTTCTTT. This sequence joins TRBV25-1 and TRBJ1-1; D is undetermined. The CDR3 totals 13 residues. Looked up from germline, CDR1 is MGHDK and CDR2 is SYGVNS. Trimming took off 0 bases at V and 11 bases at J, with 13 bases between the two ends.